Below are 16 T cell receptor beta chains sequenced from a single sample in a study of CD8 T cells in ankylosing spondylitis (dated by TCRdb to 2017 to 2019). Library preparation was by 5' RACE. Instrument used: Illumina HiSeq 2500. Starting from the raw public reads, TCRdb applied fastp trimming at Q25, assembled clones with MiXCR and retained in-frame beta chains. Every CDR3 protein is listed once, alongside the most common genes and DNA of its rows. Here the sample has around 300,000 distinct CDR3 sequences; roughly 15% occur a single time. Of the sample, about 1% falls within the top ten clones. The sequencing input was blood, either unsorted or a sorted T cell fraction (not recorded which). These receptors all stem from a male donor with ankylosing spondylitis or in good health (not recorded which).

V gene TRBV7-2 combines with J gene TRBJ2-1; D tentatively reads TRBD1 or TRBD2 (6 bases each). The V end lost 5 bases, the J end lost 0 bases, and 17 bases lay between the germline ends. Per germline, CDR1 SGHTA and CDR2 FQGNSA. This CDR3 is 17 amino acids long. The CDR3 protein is CASSPRGPLSSYNEQFF. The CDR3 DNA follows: TGTGCCAGCAGCCCCCGGGGGCCTCTAAGCTCCTACAATGAGCAGTTCTTC.

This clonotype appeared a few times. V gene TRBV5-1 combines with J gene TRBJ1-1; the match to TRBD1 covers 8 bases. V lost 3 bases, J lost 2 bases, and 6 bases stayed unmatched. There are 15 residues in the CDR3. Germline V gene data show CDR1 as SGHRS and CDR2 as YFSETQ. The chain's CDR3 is CASSSIQGANTEAFF. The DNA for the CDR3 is TGCGCCAGCAGCTCCATTCAGGGGGCAAACACTGAAGCTTTCTTT. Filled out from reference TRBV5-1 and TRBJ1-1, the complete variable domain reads KAGVTQTPRYLIKTRGQQVTLSCSPISGHRSVSWYQQTPGQGLQFLFEYFSETQRNKGNFPGRFSGRQFSNSRSEMNVSTLELGDSALYLCASSSIQGANTEAFFGQGTRLTVV.

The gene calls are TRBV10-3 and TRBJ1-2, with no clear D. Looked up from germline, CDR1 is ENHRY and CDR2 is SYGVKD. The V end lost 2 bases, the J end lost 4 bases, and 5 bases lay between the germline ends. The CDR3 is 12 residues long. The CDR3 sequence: CAISEGVYGYTF. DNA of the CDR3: TGTGCCATCAGTGAGGGGGTCTATGGCTACACCTTC.

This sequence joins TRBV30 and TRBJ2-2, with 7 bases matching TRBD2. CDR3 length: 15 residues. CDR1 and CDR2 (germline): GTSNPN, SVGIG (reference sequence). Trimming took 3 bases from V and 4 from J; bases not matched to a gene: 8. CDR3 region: CAWSPTSMVTGELFF. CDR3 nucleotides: TGTGCCTGGAGCCCGACTAGCATGGTCACCGGGGAGCTGTTTTTT.

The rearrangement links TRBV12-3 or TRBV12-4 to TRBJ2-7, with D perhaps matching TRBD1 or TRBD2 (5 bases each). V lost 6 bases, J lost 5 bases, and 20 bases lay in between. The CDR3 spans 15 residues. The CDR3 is CASSPPGTAANEQYF. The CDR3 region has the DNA TGTGCCAGCAGCCCCCCGGGGACGGCTGCCAACGAGCAGTACTTC.

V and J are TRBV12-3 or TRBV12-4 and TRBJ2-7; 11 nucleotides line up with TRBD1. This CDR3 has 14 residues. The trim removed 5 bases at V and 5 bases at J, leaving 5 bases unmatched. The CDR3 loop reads CASSIGQGAHEQYF. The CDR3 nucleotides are TGTGCCAGCAGTATTGGACAGGGGGCCCACGAGCAGTACTTC.

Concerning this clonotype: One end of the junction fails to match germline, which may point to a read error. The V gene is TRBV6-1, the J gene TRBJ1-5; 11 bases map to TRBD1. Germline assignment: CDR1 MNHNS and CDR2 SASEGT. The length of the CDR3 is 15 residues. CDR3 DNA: TGTGCCAGCAGGGAAGGGACAGGGGGTTATCAGCCCCAGCATTTT. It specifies CASREGTGGYQPQHF.

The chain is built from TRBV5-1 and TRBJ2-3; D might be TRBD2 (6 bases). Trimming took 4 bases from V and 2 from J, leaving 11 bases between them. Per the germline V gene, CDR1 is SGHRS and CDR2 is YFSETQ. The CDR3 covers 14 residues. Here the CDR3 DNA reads TGCGCCAGCAGCCGGGACTCTCACACAGATACGCAGTATTTT. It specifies CASSRDSHTDTQYF.

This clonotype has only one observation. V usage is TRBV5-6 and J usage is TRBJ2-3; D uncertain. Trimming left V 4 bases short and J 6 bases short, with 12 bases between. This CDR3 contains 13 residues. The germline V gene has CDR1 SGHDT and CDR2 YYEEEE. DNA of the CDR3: TGTGCCAGCAGCCCGGCGCCTAAGGATACGCAGTATTTT. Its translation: CASSPAPKDTQYF.

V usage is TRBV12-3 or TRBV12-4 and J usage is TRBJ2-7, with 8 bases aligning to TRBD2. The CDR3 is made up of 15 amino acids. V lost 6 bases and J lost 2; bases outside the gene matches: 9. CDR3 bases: TGTGCCAGCAGGCCCGGGGGGGGGCGAACCTACGAGCAGTACTTC. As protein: CASRPGGGRTYEQYF.

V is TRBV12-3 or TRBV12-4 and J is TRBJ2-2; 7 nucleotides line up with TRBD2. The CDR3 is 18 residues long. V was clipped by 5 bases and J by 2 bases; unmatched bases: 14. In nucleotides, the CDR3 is TGTGCCAGCAGTCCCCTACCCACTCTAGCGGACAACACCGGGGAGCTGTTTTTT. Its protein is CASSPLPTLADNTGELFF.

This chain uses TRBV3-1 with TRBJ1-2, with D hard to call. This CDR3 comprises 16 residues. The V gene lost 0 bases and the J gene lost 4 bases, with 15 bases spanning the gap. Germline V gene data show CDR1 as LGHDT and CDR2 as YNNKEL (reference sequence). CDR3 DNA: TGTGCCAGCAGCCAAGATCTCACGGCAGCCCGCTATGGCTACACCTTC. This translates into CASSQDLTAARYGYTF.

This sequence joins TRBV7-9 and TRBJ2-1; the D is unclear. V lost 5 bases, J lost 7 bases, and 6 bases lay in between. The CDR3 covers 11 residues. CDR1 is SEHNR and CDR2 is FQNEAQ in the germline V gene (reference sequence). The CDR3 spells CASSIENEQFF. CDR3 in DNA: TGTGCCAGCAGCATAGAGAATGAGCAGTTCTTC.

The CDR3 spells CASSFPPGDYGYTF. CDR3 nucleotides: TGTGCCAGCAGTTTCCCCCCGGGGGACTATGGCTACACCTTC. The genes are TRBV6-5 and TRBJ1-2; D might be TRBD1 (5 bases). V was pared by 4 bases and J by 3 bases, with 12 bases between. This CDR3 is 14 amino acids long. Per the germline V gene, CDR1 is MNHEY and CDR2 is SVGAGI.

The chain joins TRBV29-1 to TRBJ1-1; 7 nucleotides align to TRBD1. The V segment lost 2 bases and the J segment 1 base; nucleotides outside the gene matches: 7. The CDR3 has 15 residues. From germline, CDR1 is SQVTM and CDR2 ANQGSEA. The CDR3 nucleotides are TGCAGCGTTGAACGCCAGGCAGGGGGGAACACTGAAGCTTTCTTT. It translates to CSVERQAGGNTEAFF.

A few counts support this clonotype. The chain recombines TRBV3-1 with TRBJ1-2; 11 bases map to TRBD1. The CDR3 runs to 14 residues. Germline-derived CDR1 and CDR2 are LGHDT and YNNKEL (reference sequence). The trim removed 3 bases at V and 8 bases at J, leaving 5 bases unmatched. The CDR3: CASSHGQGARGYTF. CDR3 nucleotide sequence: TGTGCCAGCAGCCACGGACAGGGGGCGAGAGGCTACACCTTC.